This TCR beta chain is drawn from a study of T cell repertoires in cytomegalovirus infection. TCRdb independently ran MiXCR on the reads; one entry per CDR3 protein. The data show some 320,000 distinct CDR3 sequences, more than 8% seen once. There are many counts of this clonotype. Antigen specificity is unknown. Overall study findings and caveats: Predominance within the ex vivo response was attributable to HLA-C-restricted CMV-specific TCR beta clonotypes.

The CDR3 sequence is 13 residues long. The V segment lost 9 bases and the J segment 4 bases; nucleotides outside the gene matches: 6. Germline CDR1 reads SGHNT; CDR2 reads YENEEA. Sequenced input: PBMCs. This TCR came from a human donor in good health (CMV status not recorded). Some clones in this sample may be carry-over from other donors' samples. The chain is built from TRBV11-3 and TRBJ2-1; TRBD2 matches at 7 bases. The CDR3 loop reads CASAAGAYNEQFF. In DNA, the CDR3 is TGTGCCAGTGCCGCGGGAGCGTACAATGAGCAGTTCTTC.